This TCR beta chain appears in the sequencing data of a study of response to subunit inactivated influenza vaccine. Only a few counts were recorded for this clonotype. TCRdb independently ran MiXCR on the RT-PCR reads; one entry per CDR3 protein. The profile covers around 600,000 distinct CDR3 sequences, with around 11% appearing a single time and approximately 11% taken by the ten largest. The CDR3 sequence is 16 residues long. Looked up from germline, CDR1 is LGHNA and CDR2 is YSLEER. With V trimmed by 0 bases and J by 9 bases, 13 bases remained unmatched. These data were likewise used in another study, on T cells expressing NK-cell markers. This second study notes: Production of TCR beta cDNA relied on 5'RACE template switching with UMIs. HCMV seropositivity characterized most of the eight sequenced donors, and seronegativity one.

The sequenced sample was PBMCs from blood, obtained on the day of vaccination. The V and J genes are TRBV4-3 and TRBJ2-5; 7 bases line up with TRBD1. The sequence derives from a man aged 50-59 years who received an inactivated influenza vaccine. The CDR3 region has the DNA TGCGCCAGCAGCCAAGACCTCGGGACAGCCAACCGTGCCCAGTACTTC. This gives the protein CASSQDLGTANRAQYF.